Shown below are 28 T cell receptor beta chains from a single sample sequenced in a study of blood T cell repertoires in COVID-19. Repertoires were generated with immunoSEQ multiplex PCR, while TCRdb's copy carries only in-frame clones and drops some. The profile shows approximately 470,000 clones, about 85% of them singletons. Source material: PBMCs or T cells enriched from blood (not recorded which). All receptors come from a woman aged 18-29 years who had recovered from COVID-19.

This chain uses TRBV24-1 with TRBJ2-2; D gene ambiguous. This CDR3 region has 11 residues. V gave up 8 bases and J gave up 7 bases, with 7 bases separating them. Germline lookup yields CDR1 KGHDR and CDR2 SFDVKD. The CDR3 loop is CATKSGGELFF. CDR3 in DNA: TGTGCCACCAAGTCAGGCGGGGAGCTGTTTTTT.

The rearrangement joins TRBV4-1 to TRBJ2-3; tentatively, D is TRBD2 (5 bases). Germline assignment: CDR1 MGHRA and CDR2 YSYEKL. V lost 0 bases to trimming and J lost 1 base, with 8 bases between them. There are 15 residues in the CDR3. The CDR3 region has the DNA TGCGCCAGCAGCCAAGATAGCGCGGGCACAGATACGCAGTATTTT. As protein: CASSQDSAGTDTQYF.

A single count supports this clone. The V and J genes are TRBV6-5 and TRBJ1-2, with D tentatively TRBD1 (6 bases). The CDR3 is made up of 13 amino acids. V was pared by 11 bases and J by 0 bases, with 13 bases between. Germline V gene sequence: CDR1 MNHEY, CDR2 SVGAGI. The CDR3 here is CASSRGANYGYTF. In DNA, the CDR3 is TGTGCCTCCTCCAGGGGAGCTAACTATGGCTACACCTTC.

V and J are TRBV4-1 and TRBJ2-3, with 7 bases fitting TRBD1. The germline gives CDR1 MGHRA, CDR2 YSYEKL. CDR3 length equals 15 residues. Unmatched junction bases numbered 5, after V lost 3 bases and J lost 2 bases. The CDR3 nucleotides are TGCGCCAGCAGCCAGAGGGACAGCTACACAGATACGCAGTATTTT. Translated, it gives CASSQRDSYTDTQYF.

The J gene is TRBJ2-3, the V gene TRBV21-1; TRBD2 is the table's D call and was not checked against the DNA. TRBV21-1 corresponds to a pseudogene. This CDR3 has 17 amino acids. The CDR3 nucleotides read TGTGCCAGCAGCAGCCTAGCGGGGTTGACTAGCACAGATACGCAGTATTTT. Translating gives CASSSLAGLTSTDTQYF.

The CDR3 is CASSQYRPGQGDTIYF. CDR3 bases: TGCGCCAGCAGCCAATACCGTCCGGGACAGGGGGACACCATATATTTT. The rearrangement links TRBV4-1 to TRBJ1-3, with 11 bases lining up with TRBD1. This CDR3 spans 16 amino acids. V shed 2 bases, J shed 8 bases, and the junction held 8 bases outside the gene matches. Germline V gene data show CDR1 as MGHRA and CDR2 as YSYEKL.

The table lists this clone with a few counts. The chain employs TRBV6-5 and TRBJ1-3, with D perhaps matching TRBD1 (5 bases). V was cut by 2 bases and J by 4 bases, with 9 bases left in between. The CDR3 covers 14 residues. Germline-derived CDR1 and CDR2 are MNHEY and SVGAGI. The CDR3 reads CASSYVRGGNTIYF. CDR3 nucleotides: TGTGCCAGCAGTTACGTAAGGGGAGGAAACACCATATATTTT.

This clone was picked up one time. The chain has TRBV19 and TRBJ1-4, with 9 bases identical to TRBD1. CDR3 length equals 13 residues. Looked up from germline, CDR1 is LNHDA and CDR2 is SQIVND (reference sequence). Trimming took 5 bases from V and 6 from J; bases not matched to a gene: 1. CDR3 DNA sequence: TGTGCCAGTAGTCGACAGGGGGATGAAAAACTGTTTTTT. It specifies CASSRQGDEKLFF.

This clone occurred a few times. This specimen includes other DNA sequences encoding the same CDR3. The J gene is TRBJ1-2, the V gene TRBV6-5; 8 nucleotides line up with TRBD1. With 2 bases clipped from V and 2 bases from J, the junction kept 1 base outside the gene matches. Germline V gene lookup returns CDR1 MNHEY and CDR2 SVGAGI. There are 14 residues in the CDR3. The CDR3 sequence: CASSYQGANYGYTF. For the CDR3, the DNA is TGTGCCAGCAGTTACCAGGGGGCCAACTATGGCTACACCTTC.

This chain connects TRBV11-3 to TRBJ1-6; maybe TRBD1 (5 bases). Per germline, CDR1 SGHNT and CDR2 YENEEA. Trimming removed 4 bases from V and 7 bases from J, with 14 bases in between. CDR3 size: 15 residues. Here the CDR3 reads CASSSGNLGNSPLHF. The CDR3 bases are TGTGCCAGCAGCTCAGGGAATCTCGGGAATTCACCCCTCCACTTT.

V gene TRBV6-5 combines with J gene TRBJ1-6, with D possibly being TRBD1 (5 bases). Trimming pared 11 bases from V and 6 bases from J, leaving 17 bases between. Germline values: CDR1 MNHEY, CDR2 SVGAGI. CDR3 length: 14 amino acids. The CDR3 nucleotides are TGTGCCCCGAACTCCGACAGCCCTAATTCACCCCTCCACTTT. Its translation is CAPNSDSPNSPLHF.

The V and J genes are TRBV29-1 and TRBJ2-7; TRBD2 matches 12 bases. The CDR3 has 15 amino acids. CDR1 and CDR2 (germline): SQVTM, ANQGSEA. The V gene end was trimmed by 1 base and the J gene end by 6 bases; junction bases not matched to a gene: 7. The CDR3 spells CSVEGASGGAVEQYF. CDR3 coding DNA: TGCAGCGTTGAAGGGGCTAGCGGGGGGGCCGTCGAGCAGTACTTC.

With regard to this clone: Other nucleotide sequences in the sample specify the same CDR3. This chain uses TRBV5-4 with TRBJ1-1; 7 bases align to TRBD1. The junction had 1 base not matched to a gene; V was cut back by 1 base and J by 4 bases. CDR1 is SGHNT, CDR2 YYREEE, per germline (reference sequence). The CDR3 totals 13 residues. The chain's CDR3 is CASSLQGGTEAFF. The CDR3 DNA follows: TGTGCCAGCAGCTTGCAGGGGGGCACTGAAGCTTTCTTT. The full variable domain, rest sourced from reference TRBV5-4 and TRBJ1-1, is ETGVTQSPTHLIKTRGQQVTLRCSSQSGHNTVSWYQQALGQGPQFIFQYYREEENGRGNFPPRFSGLQFPNYSSELNVNALELDDSALYLCASSLQGGTEAFFGQGTRLTVV.

This chain's CDR3 is CAWAPGTGFTDTQYF. In DNA form, the CDR3 reads TGTGCCTGGGCCCCCGGGACAGGGTTCACAGATACGCAGTATTTT. V and J are TRBV30 and TRBJ2-3; 9 bases are shared with TRBD1. The CDR3 spans 15 residues. Germline assignment: CDR1 GTSNPN and CDR2 SVGIG (reference sequence). Unmatched junction bases numbered 8, after V lost 5 bases and J lost 2 bases.

This chain joins TRBV13 and TRBJ1-3, with D perhaps TRBD1 (6 bases). This CDR3 is built from 15 residues. Germline V gene lookup returns CDR1 PRHDT and CDR2 FYEKMQ (reference sequence). Trimming left V 4 bases short and J 0 bases short, with 10 bases between. The CDR3 sequence: CASSSQGFSGNTIYF. The CDR3 nucleotides read TGTGCCAGCAGCTCACAGGGATTCTCTGGAAACACCATATATTTT.

This chain links TRBV4-1 with TRBJ1-4; tentative D call: TRBD1 (5 bases). V lost 7 bases and J 8 bases, leaving 20 bases between the germline ends. Germline assignment: CDR1 MGHRA and CDR2 YSYEKL. CDR3 length: 15 residues. The CDR3 nucleotides are TGCGCCAGCACCCATGGACGGGGGAGTTCGGAAAAACTGTTTTTT. Amino acids: CASTHGRGSSEKLFF.

The chain couples TRBV5-1 to TRBJ2-2, with a weak D call TRBD1 (5 bases). V was trimmed by 5 bases and J by 0 bases, leaving 11 bases between them. CDR3 length: 15 amino acids. CDR1 and CDR2 (germline): SGHRS, YFSETQ. The CDR3 region is CASSWGGSNTGELFF. CDR3 bases: TGCGCCAGCAGTTGGGGCGGATCGAACACCGGGGAGCTGTTTTTT.

The rearrangement links TRBV19 to TRBJ1-6; D unclear. The CDR3 totals 13 residues. Trimming left V 3 bases short and J 5 bases short, with 5 bases between. Germline V gene data show CDR1 as LNHDA and CDR2 as SQIVND (reference sequence). CDR3 in DNA: TGTGCCAGTAGTATTGTCGATAATTCACCCCTCCACTTT. Its protein is CASSIVDNSPLHF.

This clone was seen a single time. This chain connects TRBV12-3 or TRBV12-4 to TRBJ2-5; the match to TRBD1 covers 8 bases. The CDR3 sequence is 13 residues long. The V segment lost 7 bases and the J segment 5 bases; nucleotides outside the gene matches: 6. The CDR3 DNA reads TGTGCCAGCAAGGACAGGGAAACGGAGACCCAGTACTTC. This translates into CASKDRETETQYF.

V and J are TRBV7-9 and TRBJ1-4; TRBD1 agrees at 7 bases. The V gene end was trimmed by 5 bases and the J gene end by 8 bases; junction bases not matched to a gene: 11. CDR3 length: 15 amino acids. From germline, CDR1 is SEHNR and CDR2 FQNEAQ (reference sequence). In DNA form, the CDR3 reads TGTGCCAGCAGCACCTGGACAGGTCCCCTCGAAAAACTGTTTTTT. It specifies CASSTWTGPLEKLFF.

V is TRBV6-5 and J is TRBJ2-3; 11 bases align to TRBD2. This CDR3 is built from 15 residues. Germline CDR1 reads MNHEY; CDR2 reads SVGAGI. The junction had 4 bases not matched to a gene; V was cut back by 5 bases and J by 3 bases. CDR3 loop: CASSPTSGETDTQYF. DNA of the CDR3: TGTGCCAGCAGTCCGACTAGCGGGGAAACAGATACGCAGTATTTT.

The rearrangement uses TRBV6-5 and TRBJ1-2; a weak D match, TRBD1 (6 bases). The CDR3 is made up of 14 amino acids. Per the germline V gene, CDR1 is MNHEY and CDR2 is SVGAGI. V shed 6 bases and J shed 4 bases, with 15 bases lying between them. CDR3 sequence (DNA): TGTGCCAGCAGCCCGGATTGGACAGCCTATGGCTACACCTTC. It encodes CASSPDWTAYGYTF.

Comment on this clone: Different DNA sequences within this sample yield the same CDR3. The chain joins TRBV5-1 to TRBJ2-5, with 9 bases fitting TRBD1. Unmatched junction bases numbered 2, after V lost 3 bases and J lost 5 bases. The CDR3 length is 13 residues. Germline lookup yields CDR1 SGHRS and CDR2 YFSETQ. As DNA, the CDR3 is TGCGCCAGCAGCTCACAGGGGGCCGAGACCCAGTACTTC. Residues: CASSSQGAETQYF.

The chain combines TRBV28 with TRBJ2-1, with D perhaps TRBD1 (6 bases). The V end was cut by 5 bases, the J end by 7 bases, with 21 bases between. From germline, CDR1 is MDHEN and CDR2 SYDVKM. This CDR3 is 16 amino acids long. CDR3 protein: CASSMRGSDRVNEQFF. The CDR3, as DNA: TGTGCCAGCAGTATGAGAGGGTCGGACAGAGTAAATGAGCAGTTCTTC. Full variable domain (missing parts from reference TRBV28 and TRBJ2-1): DVKVTQSSRYLVKRTGEKVFLECVQDMDHENMFWYRQDPGLGLRLIYFSYDVKMKEKGDIPEGYSVSREKKERFSLILESASTNQTSMYLCASSMRGSDRVNEQFFGPGTRLTVL.

The CDR3 sequence is CASSYREDEQFF. CDR3 in DNA: TGTGCCAGCAGTTATCGAGAGGATGAGCAGTTCTTC. The J gene is TRBJ2-1, the V gene TRBV6-5; D remains unclear. V lost 3 bases to trimming and J lost 8 bases, with 8 bases between them. Germline lookup yields CDR1 MNHEY and CDR2 SVGAGI. The CDR3 runs 12 residues.

V usage is TRBV5-4 and J usage is TRBJ2-3, with 8 bases that match TRBD2. With 0 bases clipped from V and 2 bases from J, the junction kept 2 bases outside the gene matches. CDR1 and CDR2 (germline): SGHNT, YYREEE (reference sequence). The CDR3 covers 15 residues. The CDR3 here is CASSLGGLATDTQYF. DNA for the CDR3: TGTGCCAGCAGCTTGGGCGGACTAGCCACAGATACGCAGTATTTT.

This clone turned up a few times. The V and J genes are TRBV6-5 and TRBJ2-7; 8 nucleotides line up with TRBD2. With 5 bases clipped from V and 3 bases from J, the junction kept 9 bases outside the gene matches. The CDR3 loop spans 15 amino acids. Germline V lookup: CDR1 MNHEY, CDR2 SVGAGI. CDR3 nucleotide sequence: TGTGCCAGCAGTATCTACCCTAGCGGGTTCTACGAGCAGTACTTC. It specifies CASSIYPSGFYEQYF.

The chain links TRBV29-1 to TRBJ2-1; no definite D call. V dropped 3 bases and J dropped 8 bases, with 11 bases sitting between them. CDR1 is SQVTM, CDR2 ANQGSEA, per germline. CDR3 length equals 12 residues. Here the CDR3 reads CSVDHRGDEQFF. CDR3 in DNA: TGCAGCGTTGATCACCGAGGCGATGAGCAGTTCTTC.